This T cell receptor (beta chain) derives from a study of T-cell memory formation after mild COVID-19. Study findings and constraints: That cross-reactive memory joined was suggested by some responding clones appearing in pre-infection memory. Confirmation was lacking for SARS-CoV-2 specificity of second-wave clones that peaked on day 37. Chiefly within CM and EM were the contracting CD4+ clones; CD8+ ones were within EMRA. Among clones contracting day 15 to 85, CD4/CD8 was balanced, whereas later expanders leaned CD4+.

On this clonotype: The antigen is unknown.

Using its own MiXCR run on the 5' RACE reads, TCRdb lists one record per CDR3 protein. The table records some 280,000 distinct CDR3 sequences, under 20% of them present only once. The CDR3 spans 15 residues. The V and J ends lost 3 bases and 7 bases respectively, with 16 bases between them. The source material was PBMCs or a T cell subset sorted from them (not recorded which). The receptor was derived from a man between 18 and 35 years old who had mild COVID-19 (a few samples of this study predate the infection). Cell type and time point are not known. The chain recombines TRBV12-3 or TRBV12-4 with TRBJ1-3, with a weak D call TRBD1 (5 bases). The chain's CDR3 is CASSFGTNSANTIYF. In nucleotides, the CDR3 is TGTGCCAGCAGTTTTGGGACTAACTCTGCGAACACCATATATTTT.